This T cell receptor beta chain was captured by sequencing in a study of siplizumab effects on memory and regulatory T cells. Germline lookup yields CDR1 SGHTA and CDR2 FQGNSA. The CDR3 loop spans 17 amino acids. Trimming took 0 bases from V and 6 from J, leaving 15 bases between them. Here immunoSEQ multiplex PCR was the method, and the copy in TCRdb shows in-frame clones only, minus some. The sample has some 100,000 clones, over 85% seen once. Input material: CD8+ T cells sorted from blood. J is TRBJ1-6 and V is TRBV7-2, with D possibly being TRBD1 (5 bases). The receptor comes from a human donor in good health. The CDR3 nucleotides are TGTGCCAGCAGCTTAGCGAATTGGGACGTAGTTAATTCACCCCTCCACTTT. Amino acids: CASSLANWDVVNSPLHF.